The next 19 T cell receptor beta chains were all read from a single sample in a study of OX40 agonist ivuxolimab in advanced cancers. TCRdb's table, derived via immunoSEQ multiplex PCR, lists solely in-frame clones and lacks some. This table has tens of thousands of clones, about 85% appearing once. The starting material was CD4+ or CD8+ T cells sorted from blood, obtained in a trial of the OX40 agonist ivuxolimab. These receptors were obtained from an adult with an advanced solid tumor such as melanoma, head and neck, liver or kidney cancer.

The chain employs TRBV28 and TRBJ2-2, with 10 positions matching TRBD1. The ends lost 4 bases at V and 5 bases at J; junction bases unmatched: 1. This CDR3 is 14 amino acids long. The germline V gene has CDR1 MDHEN and CDR2 SYDVKM. The CDR3: CASSSGQGTGELFF. The DNA of the CDR3 is TGTGCCAGCAGTTCGGGACAGGGGACCGGGGAGCTGTTTTTT.

The rearrangement joins TRBV5-1 to TRBJ2-1; TRBD2 aligns across 15 bases. Germline V gene lookup returns CDR1 SGHRS and CDR2 YFSETQ. The CDR3 extends over 17 amino acids. J lost 9 bases, V lost 4 bases, and 11 bases had no gene match. CDR3 sequence: CASSTRGLAGGPGEQFF. The DNA of the CDR3 is TGCGCCAGCAGCACCCGCGGACTAGCGGGAGGGCCGGGTGAGCAGTTCTTC.

V usage is TRBV7-3 and J usage is TRBJ2-3; the D gene is possibly TRBD1 (6 bases). The CDR3 is 15 amino acids. Deletions cut 4 bases from V and 4 bases from J, with 15 bases between. CDR1 and CDR2 (germline): SGHTA, FQGTGA. DNA for the CDR3: TGTGCCAGCAGCTCCCCAGCAGGGGCAGCAGATACGCAGTATTTT. Protein sequence: CASSSPAGAADTQYF.

The chain uses TRBV12-5 and TRBJ1-5; possible D gene TRBD1, 6 bases. The CDR3 covers 13 residues. Trimming took 5 bases from V and 5 from J, leaving 10 bases between them. Germline values: CDR1 LGHNT, CDR2 FRNRAP. The CDR3 sequence: CASGLQGDQPQHF. CDR3 bases: TGTGCTAGTGGTCTACAGGGAGATCAGCCCCAGCATTTT. The variable domain in full, completed from reference TRBV12-5 and TRBJ1-5, reads DARVTQTPRHKVTEMGQEVTMRCQPILGHNTVFWYRQTMMQGLELLAYFRNRAPLDDSGMPKDRFSAEMPDATLATLKIQPSEPRDSAVYFCASGLQGDQPQHFGDGTRLSIL.

The rearrangement joins TRBV6-5 to TRBJ2-3, with 7 bases that match TRBD2. The CDR3 runs 15 residues. Losses at the gene ends were 0 bases for V and 6 bases for J; bases not matched to a gene: 6. Germline V gene data show CDR1 as MNHEY and CDR2 as SVGAGI. For the CDR3, the DNA is TGTGCCAGCAGTTACTCAAGCGGGATCTCCGATACGCAGTATTTT. This sequence encodes CASSYSSGISDTQYF.

The chain couples TRBV11-3 to TRBJ2-7; no clear D. V dropped 1 base and J dropped 0 bases, with 7 bases sitting between them. The CDR3 is 14 amino acids. Germline V gene sequence: CDR1 SGHNT, CDR2 YENEEA. Here the CDR3 reads CASSLGSSSYEQYF. CDR3 nucleotide sequence: TGTGCCAGCAGCTTAGGCAGCTCCTCCTACGAGCAGTACTTC.

The rearrangement links TRBV7-2 to TRBJ2-5; D is possibly TRBD1 or TRBD2 (7 bases each). The CDR3 totals 15 residues. Deletions cut 7 bases from V and 1 base from J, with 16 bases between. Per the germline V gene, CDR1 is SGHTA and CDR2 is FQGNSA. CDR3 DNA sequence: TGTGCCAGCACCGGGGAGGGACAGCCCCAAGAGACCCAGTACTTC. Its translation is CASTGEGQPQETQYF.

The V call is TRBV5-4, the J call TRBJ1-2; D ambiguous. V lost 4 bases, J lost 0 bases, and 16 bases lay in between. Germline assignment: CDR1 SGHNT and CDR2 YYREEE (reference sequence). There are 16 residues in the CDR3. The CDR3 spells CASSPGRQYSNYGYTF. The DNA for the CDR3 is TGTGCCAGCAGCCCTGGACGGCAGTACTCTAACTATGGCTACACCTTC.

This clone has more than one count but fewer than ten. The chain joins TRBV14 to TRBJ2-3; TRBD2 aligns across 9 bases. With 1 base clipped from V and 11 bases from J, the junction kept 4 bases outside the gene matches. This CDR3 spans 13 amino acids. CDR1 SGHDN and CDR2 FVKESK come from the germline V gene. CDR3 coding DNA: TGTGCCAGCAGCCAAGTTATAGCGGGGGAGCAGTATTTT. The encoded protein is CASSQVIAGEQYF.

The chain uses TRBV11-2 and TRBJ2-2; 11 bases agree with TRBD2. Losses at the gene ends were 1 base for V and 0 bases for J; bases not matched to a gene: 7. Germline lookup yields CDR1 SGHAT and CDR2 FQNNGV. The CDR3 contains 19 residues. CDR3 protein: CASSLVRTSGRSNTGELFF. As DNA, the CDR3 is TGTGCCAGCAGCTTAGTACGGACTAGCGGGCGATCGAACACCGGGGAGCTGTTTTTT. Full variable domain (rest looked up from reference TRBV11-2 and TRBJ2-2): EAGVAQSPRYKIIEKRQSVAFWCNPISGHATLYWYQQILGQGPKLLIQFQNNGVVDDSQLPKDRFSAERLKGVDSTLKIQPAKLEDSAVYLCASSLVRTSGRSNTGELFFGEGSRLTVL.

The chain carries TRBV11-3 and TRBJ2-1, with a weak D call TRBD1 (6 bases). V dropped 5 bases and J dropped 9 bases, with 17 bases sitting between them. CDR1 and CDR2 from the germline V gene are SGHNT and YENEEA. This CDR3 region has 14 residues. CDR3 DNA: TGTGCCAGCAGCCCGGAGGCAGGGGAGAGTGAGCAGTTCTTC. It translates to CASSPEAGESEQFF.

The rearrangement uses TRBV2 and TRBJ1-1; D remains unclear. V was pared by 6 bases and J by 8 bases, with 10 bases between. The V gene's germline CDR1 is SNHLY and CDR2 FYNNEI. The CDR3 runs to 11 residues. Written as DNA, the CDR3 is TGTGCCAGCAGCGATACCCACGAAGCTTTCTTT. Protein product: CASSDTHEAFF.

This clone has a handful of counts. The V and J genes are TRBV5-1 and TRBJ2-5; 10 nucleotides align to TRBD2. The CDR3 runs 15 residues. Germline CDR1 and CDR2: SGHRS and YFSETQ. V was pared by 3 bases and J by 5 bases, with 7 bases of the junction left unmatched. CDR3 nucleotides: TGCGCCAGCAGCTCGACTAGCGGGCCCCACGAGACCCAGTACTTC. Translating gives CASSSTSGPHETQYF.

The chain carries TRBV21-1 and TRBJ2-4; TRBD1, as called in the table, went unchecked against the DNA. TRBV21-1 is annotated as a pseudogene. The CDR3 contains 18 residues. The CDR3 region has the DNA TGTGCCAGCAGGTGGGAGACAGGGGATTCGGAAGCCAAAAACATTCAGTACTTC. Encoded protein: CASRWETGDSEAKNIQYF.

The J gene is TRBJ2-2, the V gene TRBV2; D call uncertain. Trimming removed 6 bases at V and 0 bases at J, with 5 bases between. CDR1 SNHLY and CDR2 FYNNEI come from the germline V gene. This CDR3 is 13 amino acids long. The CDR3 here is CASRRTNTGELFF. The CDR3 DNA is TGTGCCAGCAGAAGGACGAACACCGGGGAGCTGTTTTTT.

The chain joins TRBV21-1 to TRBJ2-7. TRBV21-1 is a pseudogene. The CDR3 runs to 14 residues. DNA of the CDR3: TGTGCCAGCAGCCGGATTCTCCCCACCTACGAGCAGTACTTC. Its protein product is CASSRILPTYEQYF.

The rearrangement links TRBV2 to TRBJ2-3; D unresolved. Germline V gene data show CDR1 as SNHLY and CDR2 as FYNNEI. The CDR3 sequence is 14 residues long. Trimming pared 2 bases from V and 0 bases from J, leaving 6 bases between. This CDR3 is CASSESASTDTQYF. CDR3 coding DNA: TGTGCCAGCAGTGAAAGCGCTAGCACAGATACGCAGTATTTT.

The chain uses TRBV29-1 and TRBJ1-2; D unclear. CDR1 and CDR2 from the germline V gene are SQVTM and ANQGSEA. Trimming removed 7 bases at V and 2 bases at J, with 11 bases between. CDR3 length equals 12 residues. CDR3 protein: CSATKGNYGYTF. In nucleotides, the CDR3 is TGCAGCGCCACGAAGGGCAACTATGGCTACACCTTC.

This clone was seen repeatedly, ten times or more. The chain links TRBV13 to TRBJ2-7; the match to TRBD2 covers 11 bases. The ends lost 8 bases at V and 0 bases at J; junction bases unmatched: 6. In germline, CDR1 is PRHDT, CDR2 FYEKMQ (reference sequence). There are 15 residues in the CDR3. CDR3 sequence: CASGSGRAVSYEQYF. The CDR3 DNA is TGTGCCAGCGGTAGCGGGAGGGCCGTCTCCTACGAGCAGTACTTC.